This T cell receptor beta chain emerged from a study of CD8 T cells in Susac syndrome. Overall study findings and caveats: Detection of Susac-specific public clones gave around 16 in total CD8+ repertoires and roughly five in CD8+ TEMRA repertoires. Maximal CD8+ clonal expansion in Susac was observed within TEMRA cells and among active patients.

Sequencing targeted TCR beta in T cells from blood (CD8+ and CD4+). Remarks on this clonotype: As yet, its antigen is unknown.

Random hexamers served to reverse transcribe about 0.45 to 1 ug RNA. Multiplex immunoSEQ PCR targeted 54 Vbeta and 13 Jbeta TCR beta segments. MiXCR was run by TCRdb on the immunoSEQ multiplex PCR reads, yielding one entry per CDR3 protein. The table includes some 200,000 distinct CDR3 sequences, approximately 95% detected once. CDR3 length: 16 residues. In germline, CDR1 is MGHRA, CDR2 YSYEKL. V lost 0 bases and J lost 5, with 13 bases in between. The sequence came from a human donor with Susac syndrome. The sequenced material came from CD8+ T cells from PBMCs. V and J are TRBV4-1 and TRBJ2-2, with D perhaps matching TRBD2 (6 bases). The CDR3 loop reads CASSQEGGGETGELFF. DNA for the CDR3: TGCGCCAGCAGCCAAGAAGGTGGAGGGGAAACCGGGGAGCTGTTTTTT.